This T cell receptor (beta chain) appears in the sequencing data of a study of blood T cell repertoires in COVID-19. Germline trimming cut 1 base from V and 9 bases from J; bases unmatched to any gene: 9. Per the germline V gene, CDR1 is SGHTA and CDR2 is FQGNSA. CDR3 length: 15 amino acids. Using immunoSEQ multiplex PCR, the repertoire was profiled, and TCRdb retains in-frame clones only, with some absent. The sample has hundreds of thousands of clones; 65% to 85% are singletons. The receptor was derived from a woman aged 55-69 years who had recovered from COVID-19. The chain recombines TRBV7-2 with TRBJ1-5; TRBD1 aligns across 7 bases. The material sequenced was PBMCs or T cells enriched from blood (not recorded which). CDR3 sequence reads: CASSLVAGGERPQHF. The CDR3 region has the DNA TGTGCCAGCAGCTTAGTTGCAGGGGGTGAACGGCCCCAGCATTTT.